These 20 T cell receptor beta chains were all obtained from the same sample, sequenced in a study of blood T cell repertoires in COVID-19. Libraries were prepared by immunoSEQ multiplex PCR; TCRdb keeps only in-frame clonotypes and omits some of them. The sample records more than 150,000 clones, approximately 80% being singletons. The sequencing sample was made of peripheral blood. Receptor source: a human donor in a cohort sampled during active COVID-19.

V is TRBV6-6 and J is TRBJ2-7; D unresolved. CDR1 and CDR2 from the germline V gene are MNHNY and SVGAGI (reference sequence). The V gene lost 4 bases and the J gene lost 0 bases, with 10 bases spanning the gap. The CDR3 runs 14 residues. The CDR3, as DNA: TGTGCCAGCAGTTTAATAAGGAGCTCCTACGAGCAGTACTTC. It encodes CASSLIRSSYEQYF.

The chain uses TRBV15 and TRBJ2-7, with D possibly TRBD1 on 6 matching bases. Germline CDR1 is LNHNV and CDR2 is YYDKDF (reference sequence). V was cut by 5 bases and J by 3 bases, with 14 bases left in between. This CDR3 spans 14 amino acids. The DNA for the CDR3 is TGTGCCACCAGCGGGTTGACGGACAGCTACGAGCAGTACTTC. This gives the protein CATSGLTDSYEQYF.

The chain employs TRBV5-1 and TRBJ1-2; D is perhaps TRBD1 (6 bases). This CDR3 region has 14 residues. Trimming cost V 5 bases and J 7 bases, with 18 bases left between them. Germline V gives CDR1 SGHRS, CDR2 YFSETQ. CDR3 region: CASRRGTQVSGYTF. The CDR3 DNA sequence: TGCGCCAGCAGAAGGGGGACCCAGGTCAGTGGCTACACCTTC.

The V and J genes are TRBV5-4 and TRBJ1-6, with unresolved D. The CDR3 has 15 residues. The V gene's germline CDR1 is SGHNT and CDR2 YYREEE (reference sequence). The V gene lost 2 bases and the J gene lost 10 bases, with 16 bases spanning the gap. The CDR3 sequence: CASSLDQEVGSPLHF. CDR3 bases: TGTGCCAGCAGCTTAGATCAGGAGGTCGGCTCACCCCTCCACTTT. The full variable domain, with the rest looked up from reference TRBV5-4 and TRBJ1-6, is ETGVTQSPTHLIKTRGQQVTLRCSSQSGHNTVSWYQQALGQGPQFIFQYYREEENGRGNFPPRFSGLQFPNYSSELNVNALELDDSALYLCASSLDQEVGSPLHFGNGTRLTVT.

The chain recombines TRBV4-1 with TRBJ2-5; 8 nucleotides agree with TRBD1. V trimming: 8 bases; J trimming: 4 bases; junction bases outside the gene matches: 12. Germline CDR1 and CDR2: MGHRA and YSYEKL. The CDR3 extends over 15 amino acids. This CDR3 reads CASASAAGGPETQYF. In DNA form, the CDR3 reads TGCGCCAGCGCCTCGGCGGCAGGGGGCCCAGAGACCCAGTACTTC.

The CDR3 DNA is TGTGCCTGGAGTGTAGGCGTGGGCTTCTATGGCTACACCTTC. Translation gives CAWSVGVGFYGYTF. V and J are TRBV30 and TRBJ1-2; no reliable D call. Germline V gene data show CDR1 as GTSNPN and CDR2 as SVGIG (reference sequence). The CDR3 length is 14 residues. V lost 0 bases and J lost 4, with 12 bases in between.

The CDR3, as DNA: TGCGCCAGCAGCCTGAACAGCCTGATGGGCTATGGCTACACCTTC. This sequence encodes CASSLNSLMGYGYTF. This rearrangement joins TRBV4-1 to TRBJ1-2; D call uncertain. Germline values: CDR1 MGHRA, CDR2 YSYEKL. V lost 4 bases to trimming and J lost 4 bases, with 16 bases between them. The CDR3 runs 15 residues.

This rearrangement joins TRBV18 to TRBJ2-7; TRBD2 agrees at 7 bases. Trimming took 5 bases from V and 6 from J; bases not matched to a gene: 10. From germline, CDR1 is KGHSH and CDR2 LQKENI. The CDR3 has 14 residues. The CDR3 sequence is CASSTGRISGEQYF. The DNA of the CDR3 is TGTGCCAGCTCAACCGGGAGGATCTCTGGCGAGCAGTACTTC.

The CDR3 nucleotides read TGTGCCAGTAAGGTAGGGCGGGATCCGAACACCGGGGAGCTGTTTTTT. Amino acids: CASKVGRDPNTGELFF. This rearrangement joins TRBV19 to TRBJ2-2; perhaps TRBD2 as D (6 bases). This CDR3 is built from 16 residues. Trimming shortened V by 7 bases and J by 0 bases, and 15 bases separated the two germline ends. Germline V gene data show CDR1 as LNHDA and CDR2 as SQIVND (reference sequence).

V usage is TRBV5-1 and J usage is TRBJ2-5, with D unclear. Germline CDR1 and CDR2: SGHRS and YFSETQ. V lost 1 base and J 4 bases, leaving 17 bases between the germline ends. The CDR3 runs to 16 residues. The CDR3 region has the DNA TGCGCCAGCAGCTTGAACCCCCGACCCCCGGGAGAGACCCAGTACTTC. Encoded protein: CASSLNPRPPGETQYF.

The chain has TRBV4-1 and TRBJ2-3; maybe TRBD1 (6 bases). V was clipped by 0 bases and J by 4 bases, with 17 bases between them. CDR1 and CDR2 from the germline V gene are MGHRA and YSYEKL. The CDR3 is 17 amino acids. CDR3 sequence: CASSQDRAEGEPDTQYF. The DNA for the CDR3 is TGCGCCAGCAGCCAAGATCGGGCAGAGGGGGAACCAGATACGCAGTATTTT.

The chain links TRBV5-1 to TRBJ1-3, with 8 nucleotides matching TRBD1. There are 16 residues in the CDR3. The germline gives CDR1 SGHRS, CDR2 YFSETQ. The V and J ends lost 4 bases and 4 bases, in that order; junction bases with no gene match: 10. CDR3 DNA: TGCGCCAGCAGCAGCACGACCAGGGGGCAGGGAAACACCATATATTTT. The encoded protein is CASSSTTRGQGNTIYF.

This clone was seen a few times. The rearrangement joins TRBV5-1 to TRBJ1-1; D gene uncertain. The CDR3 is 13 residues long. Trimming took 0 bases from V and 3 from J, leaving 6 bases between them. Germline values: CDR1 SGHRS, CDR2 YFSETQ. The CDR3 coding sequence is TGCGCCAGCAGCTTGGCCGGGGACACTGAAGCTTTCTTT. This translates into CASSLAGDTEAFF.

The genes are TRBV7-3 and TRBJ2-2; 7 nucleotides match TRBD1. Germline V gene sequence: CDR1 SGHTA, CDR2 FQGTGA. V lost 5 bases and J lost 6; bases outside the gene matches: 3. The CDR3 spans 13 residues. The CDR3 spells CASSTQGAGELFF. The CDR3 DNA follows: TGTGCCAGCAGCACCCAGGGGGCCGGGGAGCTGTTTTTT.

The chain combines TRBV10-1 with TRBJ1-3, with D tentatively TRBD1 (6 bases). The CDR3 is 17 amino acids. Trimming stripped 4 bases from V and 1 base from J, with 17 bases between. Per the germline V gene, CDR1 is WNHNN and CDR2 is SYGVQD (reference sequence). The CDR3 DNA reads TGCGCCAGCAGTGGAAGTCCCAGGGGCCGATCTGGAAACACCATATATTTT. Amino acid sequence: CASSGSPRGRSGNTIYF.

The chain combines TRBV5-1 with TRBJ2-7, with a weak D call TRBD1 (5 bases). Germline CDR1 reads SGHRS; CDR2 reads YFSETQ. This CDR3 is 13 amino acids long. V was pared by 4 bases and J by 1 base, with 9 bases between. The CDR3 bases are TGCGCCAGCAGCGTAAGACAGTCCTACGAGCAGTACTTC. The encoded protein is CASSVRQSYEQYF.

This clone has more than one count but fewer than ten. This chain links TRBV10-3 with TRBJ2-3, with a possible D match to TRBD2 (5 bases). The CDR3 is made up of 15 amino acids. Per the germline V gene, CDR1 is ENHRY and CDR2 is SYGVKD. The V end was cut by 3 bases, the J end by 4 bases, with 14 bases between. CDR3 bases: TGTGCCATCAGTGATAGCTCCCGGGGAGCAGATACGCAGTATTTT. It yields the protein CAISDSSRGADTQYF.

J is TRBJ2-5 and V is TRBV7-6; D is perhaps TRBD2 (6 bases). CDR1 is SGHVS and CDR2 is FNYEAQ in the germline V gene. V lost 5 bases and J lost 5, with 15 bases in between. The CDR3 is made up of 14 amino acids. CDR3 amino acids: CASSPGVAGETQYF. The CDR3 coding sequence is TGTGCCAGCAGCCCGGGGGTAGCTGGGGAGACCCAGTACTTC.

The J gene is TRBJ1-2, the V gene TRBV18; 7 nucleotides align to TRBD1. Germline V gene data show CDR1 as KGHSH and CDR2 as LQKENI. The J segment lost 2 bases and the V segment lost 3 bases, leaving 0 bases of the junction unmatched. The CDR3 totals 13 residues. CDR3 sequence reads: CASSPTGNYGYTF. The CDR3 DNA follows: TGTGCCAGCTCACCGACAGGGAACTATGGCTACACCTTC.

This clone was detected only a few times. The chain couples TRBV5-1 to TRBJ1-5; TRBD1 might be the D (6 bases). Germline lookup yields CDR1 SGHRS and CDR2 YFSETQ. CDR3 length: 15 residues. V lost 4 bases and J lost 2, with 13 bases in between. The CDR3 DNA follows: TGCGCCAGCAGCCTTACAGGGCAGGGCAATCAGCCCCAGCATTTT. This encodes CASSLTGQGNQPQHF.